A selection of T cell receptor beta chains follows, all from one sample in a study of breast tumors, draining lymph nodes, adjacent tissues. One entry per CDR3 protein results from TCRdb running MiXCR on the multiplex PCR reads. This table holds some 170,000 distinct CDR3 sequences, 33% found once. The sequenced material came from axillary lymph node tissue. Receptors originate from a female donor with breast cancer. Some clones in this sample may be carry-over from other donors' samples. The CDR3 runs from the conserved cysteine through the conserved F or W. D genes are given only for firm matches. Only part of the rows carry a size: once, few, many, or a class if the clone is expanded.

J gene: TRBJ2-7
V gene: TRBV2
clone size: many
D gene: .
CDR3 DNA: TGTGCCAGCAGTGCAAGGGACGAGCAGTACTTC
CDR3 protein: CASSARDEQYF

J gene: TRBJ1-2
V gene: TRBV29-1
clone size: .
D gene: .
CDR3 DNA: TGCAGCGTAACCACACGGAGAAACTATGGCTACACCTTC
CDR3 protein: CSVTTRRNYGYTF

J gene: TRBJ2-2
V gene: TRBV4-3
clone size: many
D gene: TRBD2
CDR3 DNA: TGCGCCAGCAGCCGGGGGCGGGAGGGCCTTCTCGGGGAGCTGTTTTTT
CDR3 protein: CASSRGREGLLGELFF

J gene: TRBJ2-7
V gene: TRBV3-1
clone size: .
D gene: TRBD2
CDR3 DNA: TGTGCCAGCAGCCCGCCTAGCGGGGGACTATACGAGCAGTACTTC
CDR3 protein: CASSPPSGGLYEQYF

J gene: TRBJ1-5
V gene: TRBV7-2
clone size: many
D gene: TRBD1
CDR3 DNA: TGTGCCAGCAGCTTAAACAGGGGGCCTCAGCCCCAGCATTTT
CDR3 protein: CASSLNRGPQPQHF

J gene: TRBJ1-1
V gene: TRBV12-3/TRBV12-4
clone size: .
D gene: .
CDR3 DNA: TGTGCCAGCAGTTTGTTCCAGGCAATTACTGAAGCTTTCTTT
CDR3 protein: CASSLFQAITEAFF

J gene: TRBJ2-1
V gene: TRBV20-1
clone size: many
D gene: .
CDR3 DNA: TGCAGTGCTCCCCTGGTGACCTACAATGAGCAGTTCTTC
CDR3 protein: CSAPLVTYNEQFF

J gene: TRBJ2-7
V gene: TRBV29-1
clone size: .
D gene: .
CDR3 DNA: TGCAGCGTCGGCCTTAAGGGAGTTGGGCTCTACGAGCAGTACTTC
CDR3 protein: CSVGLKGVGLYEQYF

J gene: TRBJ2-7
V gene: TRBV27
clone size: .
D gene: .
CDR3 DNA: TGTGCCAGCAGTTTATCCGGGCCCTTTACGATCTACGAGCAGTACTTC
CDR3 protein: CASSLSGPFTIYEQYF

J gene: TRBJ2-1
V gene: TRBV28
clone size: many
D gene: TRBD2
CDR3 DNA: TGTGCCAGCAGTGGGTGGACTAGCGGGAGTTGGAATGAGCAGTTCTTC
CDR3 protein: CASSGWTSGSWNEQFF

J gene: TRBJ2-7
V gene: TRBV18
clone size: many
D gene: TRBD1
CDR3 DNA: TGTGCCAGCTCGGGACAGGCTGGAAAGCAGTACTTC
CDR3 protein: CASSGQAGKQYF

J gene: TRBJ2-7
V gene: TRBV10-2
clone size: many
D gene: .
CDR3 DNA: TGCGCCAGCAGTGAGGGAAAAACCCTCCAGGGTAGAGGGCAGTACTTC
CDR3 protein: CASSEGKTLQGRGQYF

J gene: TRBJ1-6
V gene: TRBV20-1
clone size: .
D gene: TRBD1
CDR3 DNA: TGCAGTGAGTTGCCTGGACTAGCGGGACAGATACGCAATTCACCCCTCCACTTT
CDR3 protein: CSELPGLAGQIRNSPLHF

J gene: TRBJ1-6
V gene: TRBV5-5
clone size: many
D gene: .
CDR3 DNA: TGTGCCAGCAGCAGGGACATTCGAACGGATTCACCCCTCCACTTT
CDR3 protein: CASSRDIRTDSPLHF

J gene: TRBJ2-1
V gene: TRBV7-2
clone size: many
D gene: .
CDR3 DNA: TGTGCCAGCAGCTTAGCCTCCGGGACGTTGGATGAGCAGTTCTTC
CDR3 protein: CASSLASGTLDEQFF

J gene: TRBJ2-3
V gene: TRBV5-8
clone size: many
D gene: TRBD2
CDR3 DNA: TGTGCCAGCAGTGTTGGTGGGCTAGCGGGAGATACGCAGTATTTT
CDR3 protein: CASSVGGLAGDTQYF

J gene: TRBJ2-3
V gene: TRBV2
clone size: many
D gene: TRBD2
CDR3 DNA: TGTGCCAGCATGACCAGCGGGGGGGCCACAGATACGCAGTATTTT
CDR3 protein: CASMTSGGATDTQYF

J gene: TRBJ2-7
V gene: TRBV19
clone size: many
D gene: TRBD2
CDR3 DNA: TGTGCCAGTAGTACGATAGCGGGGGGGCGGCACGAGCAGTACTTC
CDR3 protein: CASSTIAGGRHEQYF

J gene: TRBJ1-6
V gene: TRBV6-1
clone size: many
D gene: TRBD1
CDR3 DNA: TGTGCCAGCAGTGGTAGACAGGGTAGCTCCTATAATTCACCCCTCCACTTT
CDR3 protein: CASSGRQGSSYNSPLHF

J gene: TRBJ2-1
V gene: TRBV30
clone size: many
D gene: .
CDR3 DNA: TGTGCCTGGAGTCGGGCGGTCTACAATGAGCAGTTCTTC
CDR3 protein: CAWSRAVYNEQFF

J gene: TRBJ2-3
V gene: TRBV20-1
clone size: .
D gene: TRBD1
CDR3 DNA: TGCAGTGCTGCTACAGGGGGCGTGGGTACGCAGTATTTT
CDR3 protein: CSAATGGVGTQYF

J gene: TRBJ1-5
V gene: TRBV6-5
clone size: many
D gene: TRBD1
CDR3 DNA: TGTGCCAGCAGGCTACAGGGGGCAGGTCAGCCCCAGCATTTT
CDR3 protein: CASRLQGAGQPQHF

J gene: TRBJ1-5
V gene: TRBV12-3/TRBV12-4
clone size: many
D gene: .
CDR3 DNA: TGTGCCAGCAGTTTAGGGGGGCTGGGCAATCAGCCCCAGCATTTT
CDR3 protein: CASSLGGLGNQPQHF

J gene: TRBJ2-7
V gene: TRBV5-6
clone size: .
D gene: TRBD2
CDR3 DNA: TGTGCCATCAGCTTGCGGGGGGCCCTTCGGGAGCAGTACTTC
CDR3 protein: CAISLRGALREQYF

J gene: TRBJ1-2
V gene: TRBV7-8
clone size: .
D gene: .
CDR3 DNA: .
CDR3 protein: CACSPQGAYGCTF

J gene: TRBJ1-5
V gene: TRBV6-2/TRBV6-3
clone size: few
D gene: .
CDR3 DNA: TGTGCCAGCAGTCCCCATCGGGGAGAGCCAAGCAATCAGCCCCAGCATTTT
CDR3 protein: CASSPHRGEPSNQPQHF

J gene: TRBJ1-6
V gene: TRBV4-1
clone size: few
D gene: TRBD1
CDR3 DNA: TGCGCCAGCAGCAAACTAGGACAGGAGCTCTATAATTCACCCCTCCACTTT
CDR3 protein: CASSKLGQELYNSPLHF

J gene: TRBJ1-6
V gene: TRBV6-2/TRBV6-3
clone size: many
D gene: .
CDR3 DNA: TGTGCCAGCAAGAGGGGACGGAGCTCCTATAATTCACCCCTCCACTTT
CDR3 protein: CASKRGRSSYNSPLHF

J gene: TRBJ2-7
V gene: TRBV20-1
clone size: .
D gene: .
CDR3 DNA: TGCGGTGCTAGGGGGGACTGGCTCTCCTCCGAGCAGTACTTC
CDR3 protein: CGARGDWLSSEQYF

J gene: TRBJ2-7
V gene: TRBV5-5
clone size: .
D gene: .
CDR3 DNA: TGTGCCAGCAGCCAAGAGCCACCGACCTACGAGCAGTACTTC
CDR3 protein: CASSQEPPTYEQYF

J gene: TRBJ1-1
V gene: TRBV15
clone size: few
D gene: .
CDR3 DNA: TGTGCCACCAGCAGAGATAAGGGGTTGGCGGCTGAAGCTTTCTTT
CDR3 protein: CATSRDKGLAAEAFF

J gene: TRBJ1-6
V gene: TRBV5-1
clone size: .
D gene: TRBD1
CDR3 DNA: TGCGCCAGCAGGGAAACAGGGGCTAATTCACCCCTCTACTTT
CDR3 protein: CASRETGANSPLYF

J gene: TRBJ2-3
V gene: TRBV7-9
clone size: many
D gene: .
CDR3 DNA: TGTGCCAGCAGCTTAGTAGGCCCAGATACGCAGTATTTT
CDR3 protein: CASSLVGPDTQYF

J gene: TRBJ1-2
V gene: TRBV20-1
clone size: many
D gene: .
CDR3 DNA: TGCAGTGCTCGACCGGTCTATGGCTACACCTTC
CDR3 protein: CSARPVYGYTF

J gene: TRBJ2-7
V gene: TRBV3-1
clone size: many
D gene: TRBD1
CDR3 DNA: TGTGCCAGCAGCCGAGGGACAGGGGGATCCTACGAGCAGTACTTC
CDR3 protein: CASSRGTGGSYEQYF

J gene: TRBJ2-7
V gene: TRBV11-2
clone size: many
D gene: .
CDR3 DNA: TGTGCCAGCAGCTTAGATATGGGGGACGGGTCCTACGAGCAGTACTTC
CDR3 protein: CASSLDMGDGSYEQYF